These 21 T cell receptor beta chains originate from one sample sequenced in a study of cytotoxic CD8 clonotypes in ibrutinib-treated CLL. The protocol was immunoSEQ multiplex PCR, while the TCRdb copy is restricted to in-frame clones and leaves out a portion. The sample carries 130,000 or so clones, 75% to 85% recorded once. The source material was PBMCs, sampled after 12 months of ibrutinib treatment. The receptors were gathered from a human donor with chronic lymphocytic leukemia.

This chain joins TRBV14 and TRBJ2-1; TRBD2 matches 9 bases. V trimming: 4 bases; J trimming: 2 bases; junction bases outside the gene matches: 6. Germline-derived CDR1 and CDR2 are SGHDN and FVKESK. This CDR3 is built from 16 residues. As DNA, the CDR3 is TGTGCCAGCAGCCGACATAGCGGGAGTACCTACAATGAGCAGTTCTTC. It encodes CASSRHSGSTYNEQFF.

This clone was counted a single time. The DNA for the CDR3 is TGTGCCAGCAGCCCCACAGGGTCCGGCGAGCAGTACTTC. As protein: CASSPTGSGEQYF. The rearrangement uses TRBV11-3 and TRBJ2-7; D is perhaps TRBD1 (6 bases). CDR1 SGHNT and CDR2 YENEEA come from the germline V gene. V dropped 5 bases and J dropped 6 bases, with 14 bases sitting between them. There are 13 residues in the CDR3.

The chain uses TRBV4-1 and TRBJ1-1; D perhaps matches TRBD1 (6 bases). The CDR3 is 13 residues long. The germline V gene encodes CDR1 MGHRA and CDR2 YSYEKL. CDR3 region: CATGLTANTEAFF. Written as DNA, the CDR3 is TGCGCGACAGGCTTGACAGCGAACACTGAAGCTTTCTTT.

This chain connects TRBV21-1 to TRBJ1-1; TRBD1 is the table's D call and was not checked against the DNA. TRBV21-1 is shown as a pseudogene. CDR3 length equals 17 residues. Written as DNA, the CDR3 is TGTGCCAGCACCCGCCGGGACACGGAAGGTGAGAACACTGAAGCTTTCTTT. It is translated as CASTRRDTEGENTEAFF.

V is TRBV19 and J is TRBJ1-3, with D possibly matching TRBD1 (5 bases). CDR3 length equals 14 residues. Germline values: CDR1 LNHDA, CDR2 SQIVND (reference sequence). V gave up 7 bases and J gave up 4 bases, with 14 bases separating them. The CDR3, as DNA: TGTGCCAGTATTCCCCAGGGAATCGGAAACACCATATATTTT. Protein: CASIPQGIGNTIYF.

CDR3 bases: TGTGCCAGCAGCTTAGGGTCAGCCAACGAGCAGTACTTC. This gives the protein CASSLGSANEQYF. The chain has TRBV11-2 and TRBJ2-7, with no clear D. V lost 1 base and J 5 bases, leaving 9 bases between the germline ends. This CDR3 has 13 residues. Germline V gene data show CDR1 as SGHAT and CDR2 as FQNNGV.

The rearrangement joins TRBV6-5 to TRBJ2-5; no reliable D call. CDR1 and CDR2 (germline): MNHEY, SVGAGI. Trimming left V 2 bases short and J 7 bases short, with 17 bases between. The CDR3 loop spans 15 amino acids. The CDR3 here is CASSYTGGTGGTQYF. Written as DNA, the CDR3 is TGTGCCAGCAGTTACACGGGTGGTACTGGTGGGACCCAGTACTTC.

This clone showed up many times. The chain uses TRBV14 and TRBJ1-2; D ambiguous. The length of the CDR3 is 13 residues. Germline-derived CDR1 and CDR2 are SGHDN and FVKESK. V lost 4 bases to trimming and J lost 6 bases, with 12 bases between them. The CDR3 here is CASSPRYLDGYTF. In nucleotides, the CDR3 is TGTGCCAGCAGCCCTCGGTACCTAGATGGCTACACCTTC. Based on the CDR3 plus reference TRBV14 and TRBJ1-2, the full variable domain is EAGVTQFPSHSVIEKGQTVTLRCDPISGHDNLYWYRRVMGKEIKFLLHFVKESKQDESGMPNNRFLAERTGGTYSTLKVQPAELEDSGVYFCASSPRYLDGYTFGSGTRLTVV.

The chain recombines TRBV30 with TRBJ2-3; 9 nucleotides align to TRBD2. CDR3 length: 15 amino acids. Per the germline V gene, CDR1 is GTSNPN and CDR2 is SVGIG (reference sequence). Trimming removed 5 bases from V and 3 bases from J; junction bases left unmatched: 9. In nucleotides, the CDR3 is TGTGCCTGGGCGAGGATAGCGGGAGTGACAGATACGCAGTATTTT. It specifies CAWARIAGVTDTQYF.

This clone was seen just once. The rearrangement links TRBV6-5 to TRBJ2-2; possible D gene TRBD1, 5 bases. This CDR3 contains 13 residues. In germline, CDR1 is MNHEY, CDR2 SVGAGI. V was clipped by 6 bases and J by 7 bases, with 12 bases between them. CDR3: CASRLRAIGELFF. DNA of the CDR3: TGTGCCAGCAGGCTCAGGGCTATCGGGGAGCTGTTTTTT.

The chain has TRBV9 and TRBJ2-3; D perhaps matches TRBD2 (5 bases). The germline CDR1 and CDR2 sequences are SGDLS and YYNGEE. Trimming cost V 0 bases and J 2 bases, with 16 bases left between them. The CDR3 has 17 amino acids. The CDR3 DNA reads as TGTGCCAGCAGCGTAGGGTTAGCGAGGACCTACACAGATACGCAGTATTTT. Its translation: CASSVGLARTYTDTQYF.

This clone was recorded a few times. The chain carries TRBV19 and TRBJ2-5; a weak D match, TRBD1 (6 bases). The CDR3 length is 12 residues. V dropped 6 bases and J dropped 4 bases, with 9 bases sitting between them. CDR1 LNHDA and CDR2 SQIVND come from the germline V gene (reference sequence). The chain's CDR3 is CASRTGSETQYF. CDR3 nucleotide sequence: TGTGCCAGTAGAACAGGGTCAGAGACCCAGTACTTC. Using reference TRBV19 and TRBJ2-5 for the parts outside the CDR3, the full variable domain is DGGITQSPKYLFRKEGQNVTLSCEQNLNHDAMYWYRQDPGQGLRLIYYSQIVNDFQKGDIAEGYSVSREKKESFPLTVTSAQKNPTAFYLCASRTGSETQYFGPGTRLLVL.

The V call is TRBV11-2, the J call TRBJ2-1; 8 nucleotides align to TRBD2. CDR3 length: 14 amino acids. Germline assignment: CDR1 SGHAT and CDR2 FQNNGV. Unmatched junction bases numbered 9, after V lost 5 bases and J lost 9 bases. CDR3: CASSLGTRVVEQFF. The CDR3 DNA sequence: TGTGCCAGCAGCCTCGGGACTAGAGTGGTTGAGCAGTTCTTC.

For the CDR3, the DNA is TGTGCCAGCAGCTTGGCGGGAGGGACGACCAATACGCAGTATTTT. It yields the protein CASSLAGGTTNTQYF. The chain recombines TRBV5-4 with TRBJ2-3; 8 bases align to TRBD2. Unmatched junction bases numbered 7, after V lost 0 bases and J lost 7 bases. This CDR3 spans 15 amino acids. Per the germline V gene, CDR1 is SGHNT and CDR2 is YYREEE (reference sequence).

The chain carries TRBV6-5 and TRBJ2-3; 10 positions match TRBD2. Germline V gene sequence: CDR1 MNHEY, CDR2 SVGAGI. The CDR3 consists of 14 residues. V trimming: 5 bases; J trimming: 6 bases; junction bases outside the gene matches: 5. CDR3 DNA: TGTGCCAGCAGTCTTAGCGGGAGGTCGGATACGCAGTATTTT. This codes for CASSLSGRSDTQYF.

This chain links TRBV15 with TRBJ1-5; no clear D gene. V shed 3 bases and J shed 4 bases, with 13 bases lying between them. Per germline, CDR1 LNHNV and CDR2 YYDKDF (reference sequence). The CDR3 loop spans 15 amino acids. CDR3 nucleotide sequence: TGTGCCACCAGCAGGATAAAGTATCAAAATCAGCCCCAGCATTTT. As protein: CATSRIKYQNQPQHF.

V usage is TRBV15 and J usage is TRBJ2-3; TRBD1 matches at 7 bases. The CDR3 is 15 amino acids. The J segment lost 6 bases and the V segment lost 2 bases, leaving 8 bases of the junction unmatched. Per the germline V gene, CDR1 is LNHNV and CDR2 is YYDKDF (reference sequence). The CDR3 region is CATSRSGTEPDTQYF. The CDR3 coding sequence is TGTGCCACCAGCAGATCGGGGACAGAGCCGGATACGCAGTATTTT.

The rearrangement links TRBV2 to TRBJ2-7; D is possibly TRBD2 (5 bases). V dropped 6 bases and J dropped 2 bases, with 14 bases sitting between them. Germline V CDR1 and CDR2: SNHLY, FYNNEI. The length of the CDR3 is 14 residues. The CDR3 protein is CASRRTEQAYEQYF. The CDR3 DNA sequence: TGTGCCAGCAGAAGGACTGAACAAGCCTACGAGCAGTACTTC.

The chain carries TRBV15 and TRBJ2-7, with no clear D. V lost 4 bases and J lost 0, with 13 bases in between. The germline V gene has CDR1 LNHNV and CDR2 YYDKDF (reference sequence). The CDR3 runs to 15 residues. Here the CDR3 DNA reads TGTGCCACCAGCACTGATCCCCTTCCCTCCTACGAGCAGTACTTC. Translating it yields CATSTDPLPSYEQYF.

The J gene is TRBJ2-5, the V gene TRBV27; D remains unclear. CDR3 size: 14 residues. Germline assignment: CDR1 MNHEY and CDR2 SMNVEV (reference sequence). V was shortened by 2 bases and J by 9 bases, with 16 bases between the two germline ends. The DNA of the CDR3 is TGTGCCAGCAGTTTAAACCCCCTAGGTTCTGCCCAGTACTTC. It encodes CASSLNPLGSAQYF.

The chain employs TRBV6-1 and TRBJ2-5; 14 bases line up with TRBD2. Trimming at V came to 7 bases and at J to 4 bases, leaving 5 bases not matched to a gene. Germline values: CDR1 MNHNS, CDR2 SASEGT. This CDR3 is 15 amino acids long. For the CDR3, the DNA is TGTGCCAGCACAGGGACTAGCGGGAGTTTAGAGACCCAGTACTTC. Its protein product is CASTGTSGSLETQYF.